This T cell receptor beta chain stems from a study of blood T cells in healthy people across ages (dated by TCRdb to about 2015). In the study overall: In model experiments, template switching captured roughly one uniquely barcoded TCR beta cDNA molecule for every two T cells. Donors were grouped into four age groups: young (average roughly 16 years), middle-aged (39), aged (about 60) and long-lived (approximately 78). The study analyzed two additional independent replicas of 1 million unique cDNA reads from the same blood draw for two donors, one aged 18 to 29 and one aged 80 or older. To track age-related changes in TCR beta repertoire diversity, the study relied on deep sequencing normalized with unique cDNA molecular identifiers. To avoid experimental bias, donors of different ages were distributed randomly across sequencing lanes. Summary of the overall study and its limitations: Because profiling used bulk unsorted PBMCs, naive and antigen-experienced compartments could not be compared conclusively. As age increased, observed TCR beta diversity per million T cells dropped in a roughly linear way, and a significant reduction was already evident by age about 36. The percentage of naive T cells measured by flow cytometry correlated strongly with observed TCR beta diversity. The CMV infection status of donors was not known, potentially confounding age-related changes in expanded clonotypes. Compared with the aged group, the long-lived group had more naive CD4+ T cells, fewer expanded clones and increased TCR diversity, suggesting age selection. Estimates of total diversity based on one million sequenced T cells were regarded as lower bounds and as underestimates.

The sample holds a few counts of this clonotype. This clone's antigen is unknown. No clone much larger than this one lies a single base away; base qualities are absent. Preparation of the library involved 5' RACE. Instrument used: Illumina HiSeq 2500. A second PCR of 7 to 11 cycles was performed with a sample-barcoded 5' primer and a J-beta primer mix. Each TCR beta cDNA molecule received a unique molecular identifier from a template-switch 5' adaptor carrying 12 random nucleotides. Each sample yielded at least 2.5 million CDR3-containing paired-end reads. All of the RNA was converted into first-strand cDNA using the Mint cDNA synthesis kit, with a TRBC-specific oligonucleotide serving as the primer. All cDNA was treated with uracil-DNA glycosylase and then went through a first 18-cycle PCR with the universal primers M1SS and BC2_uni_R. In the paper's pipeline: For normalization, 1 million high-quality reads were randomly selected from each sample, with every read carrying a distinct molecular identifier. Reads sharing molecular identifiers were discarded rather than binned into consensus sequences. MiTCR, set to a Q25 quality threshold and the strictest error-elimination algorithm, was used for CDR3 identification, clonotype clustering and error correction. A nonparametric unseen species model with Euler transformation was used to estimate a lower bound on total TCR beta diversity. TCRdb reprocessing: public reads trimmed at Q25 with fastp, clones called with MiXCR, in-frame beta chains kept. All rows with the same CDR3 protein become a single entry with the most common DNA and genes. The V and J calls and clone size are TCRdb's, not the authors'. Counted in this sample were some 790,000 distinct CDR3 sequences; 29% of them appeared once. In total, the top ten clones hold around 16% of the sample.

The donors were roughly 39 Caucasian individuals from Russia, aged roughly 6 to 90 years, who were systemically healthy. Each donor gave ten milliliters of peripheral blood, collected into EDTA-treated Vacutainer tubes. Ficoll-Paque density-gradient centrifugation was used to isolate PBMCs, with at least 7 million per sample. Trizol reagent was used to extract total RNA from PBMCs, with at least 6 micrograms per sample. For every donor, an aliquot of PBMCs went through flow cytometry to measure the percentages of naive CD45RAhigh/CD27high T cells. Specimen: blood. The receptor's source is a woman older than 75 in good health.

The CDR3 amino acid sequence is: CASRAGGNDYGYTF. The DNA reads as follows: TGTGCCAGCAGGGCCGGGGGGAACGACTATGGCTACACCTTC. The V gene is TRBV28 and the J gene is TRBJ1-2; possibly the D gene is TRBD1, per 5 matching bases. Trimming removed 6 bases from V and 3 bases from J, leaving 14 bases between the germline ends. Inclusive of the bounding cysteine and phenylalanine, the CDR3 is 14 residues long. Left in the record is the CDR3 DNA by itself, 42 bases read in frame from the first base. The germline V gene yields MDHEN for CDR1 and SYDVKM for CDR2.